This T cell receptor (beta chain) was sequenced in a study of naive and memory T cell subsets. Study-level results: Naive and memory repertoire findings lacked a ground truth for validation. From naive to CM, EM and EMRA, diversity decreased and Gini increased. Possibly reflecting memory cells re-expressing CD45RA, a few larger clonotypes occurred in naive repertoires, especially CD8.

Worth noting for this clonotype: Antigen specificity is unknown.

The beta constant-region primer was an equimolar mix of two oligonucleotides covering TRBC1 and TRBC2. Nested alpha and beta constant-region primers with the SP2 primer drove four PCR rounds on ligated cDNA. MiXCR, run by TCRdb on the UMI-ligation and nested PCR reads, gives a single entry per CDR3 protein. The sample has over 110,000 distinct CDR3 sequences, approximately 21% seen once. Germline V gene lookup returns CDR1 SGHAT and CDR2 FQDESV (reference sequence). CDR3 size: 15 residues. J was trimmed by 10 bases and V by 2 bases; bases with no gene match: 6. The sequenced sample was naive CD8+ T cells from blood. The TCR was taken from a human donor in good health. This rearrangement joins TRBV11-1 to TRBJ1-6; TRBD1 agrees at 9 bases. The CDR3 region has the DNA TGTGCCAGCAGCTTAAGGGACAGGGTGGAATCACCCCTCCACTTT. Its protein is CASSLRDRVESPLHF.